Listed below are T cell receptor beta chains from one sample, sequenced in a study of blood T cell repertoires in COVID-19. Profiled with immunoSEQ multiplex PCR; TCRdb holds only in-frame clones, not every one. The data show 450,000 to 500,000 clones, 75% to 90% seen once. Input material: peripheral blood. The receptors originated from a human donor in a cohort sampled during active COVID-19. Each CDR3 is given with its conserved first and last residue. A D gene is named only where the DNA matches it firmly. Size values are once, few and many counts, or a class for expanded clones, and some rows have none.

TRBJ2-3,TRBV7-9,-,-,CASSLVGGSGDTQYF,TGTGCCAGCAGCTTAGTTGGTGGCTCTGGAGATACGCAGTATTTT
TRBJ2-5,TRBV10-3,TRBD1,-,CAIRNTGGTETQYF,TGTGCCATCAGAAATACAGGGGGCACGGAGACCCAGTACTTC
TRBJ2-1,TRBV3-1/TRBV3-2,TRBD1,-,CASSQERDSSYNEQFF,TGTGCCAGCAGCCAAGAACGGGACAGCTCCTACAATGAGCAGTTCTTC
TRBJ2-3,TRBV19,-,-,CASSVERGDTQYF,TGTGCCAGTAGTGTTGAAAGGGGAGATACGCAGTATTTT
TRBJ1-5,TRBV7-8,-,-,CASSLGVEEGQPQHF,TGTGCCAGCAGCTTAGGCGTGGAGGAGGGCCAGCCCCAGCATTTT
TRBJ2-7,TRBV9,TRBD2,-,CASSPGEGLGYEQYF,TGTGCCAGCAGCCCTGGGGAGGGTCTTGGGTACGAGCAGTACTTC
TRBJ1-1,TRBV21-1,-,-,CASSKTRTGANTEAFF,TGTGCCAGCAGCAAAACGCGGACAGGGGCTAACACTGAAGCTTTCTTT
TRBJ2-7,TRBV11-2,TRBD1,-,CASSTDRVSYEQYF,TGTGCCAGCAGCACAGACAGGGTATCGTACGAGCAGTACTTC
TRBJ1-2,TRBV15,-,-,CATSRDLDSFVLANYGYTF,TGTGCCACCAGCAGAGATTTAGACTCCTTCGTGCTCGCTAACTATGGCTACACCTTC
TRBJ2-5,TRBV7-3,TRBD2,-,CASSLTLAGYQETQYF,TGTGCCAGCAGCTTAACCTTAGCGGGGTACCAAGAGACCCAGTACTTC
TRBJ2-7,TRBV5-1,-,-,CASSLPGNEQYF,TGCGCCAGCAGCTTGCCGGGGAACGAGCAGTACTTC
TRBJ1-2,TRBV30,-,-,CAWSDGGNYGYTF,TGTGCCTGGAGTGATGGCGGGAACTATGGCTACACCTTC
TRBJ1-1,TRBV29-1,TRBD1,-,CSADRGGTTEAFF,TGCAGCGCGGACAGGGGGGGTACGACTGAAGCTTTCTTT
TRBJ1-2,TRBV12-3/TRBV12-4,TRBD1,-,CASSPDRVYGYTF,TGTGCCAGCAGTCCAGACAGGGTGTATGGCTACACCTTC
TRBJ2-7,TRBV2,-,-,CASSSRPPGSSYEQYF,TGTGCCAGCAGTTCCCGCCCGCCGGGGAGCTCCTACGAGCAGTACTTC
TRBJ2-7,TRBV6-2/TRBV6-3,TRBD2,-,CASSYGTGGSYEQYF,TGTGCCAGCAGTTATGGAACGGGAGGGTCCTACGAGCAGTACTTC
TRBJ2-7,TRBV7-9,-,-,CASSLMDNPWGEQYF,TGTGCCAGCAGCTTGATGGACAACCCGTGGGGCGAGCAGTACTTC
TRBJ1-4,TRBV28,-,few,CASAVVANEKLFF,TGTGCCAGCGCAGTGGTCGCTAATGAAAAACTGTTTTTT
TRBJ2-7,TRBV6-2/TRBV6-3,-,-,CASSPGGGYEQYF,TGTGCCAGCAGTCCGGGGGGCGGCTACGAGCAGTACTTC
TRBJ1-1,TRBV7-3,-,-,CASSVQPNTEAFF,TGTGCCAGCAGTGTACAGCCGAACACTGAAGCTTTCTTT
TRBJ2-5,TRBV9,-,-,CASSVGSGLQETQYF,TGTGCCAGCAGCGTAGGGAGTGGATTACAAGAGACCCAGTACTTC
TRBJ1-2,TRBV18,-,-,CASSPESLLGGYTF,TGTGCCAGCTCACCAGAATCTCTACTCGGTGGCTACACCTTC
TRBJ2-3,TRBV25-1,TRBD2,-,CASSEFGGKQKDTQYF,TGTGCCAGCAGTGAATTCGGGGGGAAGCAAAAAGATACGCAGTATTTT
TRBJ1-1,TRBV3-1/TRBV3-2,TRBD1,once,CASSPTGAGAFF,TGTGCCAGCAGTCCTACAGGGGCTGGTGCTTTCTTT
TRBJ2-6,TRBV27,TRBD1,-,CASSRRQGVPGANVLTF,TGTGCCAGCAGCCGCAGACAGGGCGTACCTGGGGCCAACGTCCTGACTTTC
TRBJ2-7,TRBV18,TRBD2,-,CASSTSGGANEQYF,TGTGCCAGCTCGACATCCGGGGGGGCTAACGAGCAGTACTTC
TRBJ2-7,TRBV14,TRBD2,-,CASSPGLAQYF,TGTGCCAGCAGCCCCGGACTAGCGCAGTACTTC
TRBJ2-7,TRBV28,TRBD2,-,CASSQETSGGQKQYF,TGTGCCAGCAGCCAGGAGACTAGCGGGGGCCAGAAGCAGTACTTC
TRBJ2-2,TRBV10-1,TRBD2,-,CASSDPSGPKRGELFF,TGCGCCAGCAGTGACCCTAGCGGACCCAAAAGGGGGGAGCTGTTTTTT
TRBJ2-5,TRBV15,-,-,CATSRTWAAQETQYF,TGTGCCACCAGCAGGACATGGGCAGCCCAAGAGACCCAGTACTTC
TRBJ2-7,TRBV9,-,-,CASSVDLANEQYF,TGTGCCAGCAGCGTAGACCTAGCAAACGAGCAGTACTTC
TRBJ1-1,TRBV18,TRBD1,-,CASSQGANTEAFF,TGTGCCAGCTCACAGGGGGCGAACACTGAAGCTTTCTTT
TRBJ2-1,TRBV9,TRBD2,-,CASSASSGIFVGEQFF,TGTGCCAGCAGCGCATCTAGCGGGATATTTGTGGGTGAGCAGTTCTTC
TRBJ1-1,TRBV6-4,-,-,CASSTGSFTEAFF,TGTGCCAGCAGCACAGGGTCGTTCACTGAAGCTTTCTTT
TRBJ2-7,TRBV28,TRBD1,once,CASSSIPGTGGGYEQYF,TGTGCCAGCAGTTCGATCCCCGGGACAGGGGGGGGCTACGAGCAGTACTTC
TRBJ2-7,TRBV5-6,TRBD1,-,CGSKGTGYSGEYEQYF,TGTGGAAGTAAAGGGACAGGGTATTCCGGAGAATACGAGCAGTACTTC
TRBJ1-2,TRBV15,-,once,CATSRDRGGTMDSYTF,TGTGCCACCAGCAGAGATAGAGGGGGAACAATGGACAGCTACACCTTC
TRBJ1-3,TRBV12-3/TRBV12-4,TRBD1,-,CASSSGGGNTIYF,TGTGCCAGCAGTTCAGGGGGCGGAAACACCATATATTTT
TRBJ1-1,TRBV5-1,TRBD1,-,CASRVGQALNDEAFF,TGCGCCAGCAGAGTGGGACAGGCTCTGAACGATGAAGCTTTCTTT
TRBJ2-2,TRBV30,TRBD2,few,CAWRGTSNTGELFF,TGTGCCTGGAGGGGGACTAGCAACACCGGGGAGCTGTTTTTT
TRBJ2-1,TRBV27,TRBD2,-,CASSSGSGLADYNEQFF,TGTGCCAGCAGTTCGGGATCCGGACTAGCAGACTACAATGAGCAGTTCTTC
TRBJ2-2,TRBV19,TRBD1,-,CASSRQGDTGELFF,TGTGCCAGTAGTCGACAGGGGGACACCGGGGAGCTGTTTTTT
TRBJ1-1,TRBV11-2,TRBD1,once,CASTKGTGGFKTEAFF,TGTGCCAGCACCAAGGGGACAGGGGGCTTTAAGACTGAAGCTTTCTTT
TRBJ1-1,TRBV5-1,-,-,CASSRGRGGGDTEAFF,TGCGCCAGCAGCCGAGGGCGGGGAGGGGGAGACACTGAAGCTTTCTTT
TRBJ1-6,TRBV6-5,-,-,CASSYSLPLNSPLHF,TGTGCCAGCAGTTACTCTCTCCCCCTTAATTCACCCCTCCACTTT
TRBJ1-1,TRBV23-1,-,-,CASLPLGNRRSFEAFF,TGCGCCAGCTTACCCTTAGGCAACAGGCGTTCCTTTGAAGCTTTCTTT
TRBJ2-5,TRBV7-9,TRBD2,-,CASSLVASGKETQYF,TGTGCCAGCAGCTTAGTAGCTAGCGGGAAAGAGACCCAGTACTTC
TRBJ1-1,TRBV28,-,few,CASSLPREQAAFF,TGTGCCAGCAGTTTGCCCAGGGAACAAGCAGCTTTCTTT
TRBJ1-5,TRBV10-3,TRBD1,-,CAISETGTGAISPQHF,TGTGCCATCAGTGAGACCGGGACAGGGGCAATCAGCCCCCAGCATTTT
TRBJ2-7,TRBV5-1,-,-,CASSSTGGGNEQYF,TGCGCCAGCAGCTCTACAGGGGGAGGGAACGAGCAGTACTTC
TRBJ2-2,TRBV7-2,-,-,CASSLGPGLNTGELFF,TGTGCCAGCAGCTTAGGCCCGGGACTTAACACCGGGGAGCTGTTTTTT
TRBJ2-6,TRBV2,-,-,CASSQPGYSGANVLTF,TGTGCCAGCAGCCAACCGGGTTACTCTGGGGCCAACGTCCTGACTTTC
TRBJ2-7,TRBV7-9,-,-,CASSPLYEQYF,TGTGCCAGCAGCCCCCTCTACGAGCAGTACTTC
TRBJ2-5,TRBV15,-,-,CATSSLGGTGETQYF,TGTGCCACCAGCTCCTTGGGCGGGACGGGAGAGACCCAGTACTTC
TRBJ2-7,TRBV7-2,-,once,CASSRDFRLYEQYF,TGTGCCAGCAGCCGGGACTTCCGTTTGTACGAGCAGTACTTC
TRBJ1-6,TRBV6-5,-,once,CASGAQGWNSPLHF,TGTGCCAGCGGGGCACAGGGTTGGAATTCACCCCTCCACTTT
TRBJ2-1,TRBV24-1,TRBD2,-,CATSDTGGASGGSSYNEQFF,TGTGCCACCAGTGATACTGGTGGGGCTAGCGGGGGAAGCTCCTACAATGAGCAGTTCTTC
TRBJ2-3,TRBV9,-,-,CASSPYTTDTQYF,TGTGCCAGCAGCCCTTACACCACAGATACGCAGTATTTT
TRBJ2-1,TRBV5-6,-,-,CASSLAGGGYNEQFF,TGTGCCAGCAGCTTGGCCGGTGGAGGCTACAATGAGCAGTTCTTC
TRBJ2-1,TRBV5-4,TRBD2,-,CASSPGLPTSYNEQFF,TGTGCCAGCAGCCCGGGACTACCAACCTCCTACAATGAGCAGTTCTTC